The next 26 T cell receptor beta chains were all read from a single sample in a study of cytomegalovirus exposure and HLA in healthy donors. Vbeta (60) and Jbeta (13) primers were used in the PCR. Repertoires were generated with immunoSEQ multiplex PCR, while TCRdb's copy carries only in-frame clones and drops some. The sample lists around 100,000 clones; approximately 80% were seen once. Specimen: PBMCs. These TCRs come from a woman aged 18-30 years in good health and CMV-seropositive.

Notes on this clone: At one end, the junction sequence differs from germline, possibly due to a read error. The CDR3 is CAWGVKTGSGSGDTGELFF. The CDR3 nucleotides read TGTGCCTGGGGTGTGAAGACAGGGAGCGGGAGCGGGGACACCGGGGAGCTGTTTTTT. This chain joins TRBV30 and TRBJ2-2, with a weak D call TRBD2 (8 bases). The length of the CDR3 is 19 residues. Germline V gene lookup returns CDR1 GTSNPN and CDR2 SVGIG (reference sequence).

The V and J genes are TRBV28 and TRBJ1-2, with a possible D match to TRBD1 (5 bases). This CDR3 is built from 13 residues. The V and J ends lost 5 bases and 4 bases respectively, with 11 bases between them. Germline V lookup: CDR1 MDHEN, CDR2 SYDVKM. CDR3 residues: CASSVGGSYGYTF. In nucleotides, the CDR3 is TGTGCCAGCAGTGTCGGGGGGTCCTATGGCTACACCTTC.

This sequence joins TRBV18 and TRBJ2-2; perhaps TRBD2 as D (6 bases). This CDR3 comprises 15 residues. Germline V lookup: CDR1 KGHSH, CDR2 LQKENI. The germline V and J ends were trimmed by 3 bases and 5 bases, with 13 bases remaining between them. The DNA for the CDR3 is TGTGCCAGCTCACCGGGACTTTCCGGGACCGGGGAGCTGTTTTTT. As protein: CASSPGLSGTGELFF.

The chain recombines TRBV19 with TRBJ2-7; D might be TRBD2 (6 bases). The CDR3 loop spans 13 amino acids. Per germline, CDR1 LNHDA and CDR2 SQIVND (reference sequence). Trimming left V 3 bases short and J 4 bases short, with 10 bases between. In nucleotides, the CDR3 is TGTGCCAGTAGTATTGCGGGGTTTTACGAGCAGTACTTC. This encodes CASSIAGFYEQYF.

V is TRBV20-1 and J is TRBJ1-1; D not certain. CDR3 length: 11 amino acids. Germline lookup yields CDR1 DFQATT and CDR2 SNEGSKA (reference sequence). V dropped 5 bases and J dropped 3 bases, with 7 bases sitting between them. Here the CDR3 DNA reads TGCAGTGCTGCACAGTACACTGAAGCTTTCTTT. It codes for CSAAQYTEAFF.

The chain joins TRBV5-1 to TRBJ2-1; 9 bases are shared with TRBD2. The ends lost 4 bases at V and 8 bases at J; junction bases unmatched: 22. Germline loops: CDR1 SGHRS, CDR2 YFSETQ. The CDR3 runs 19 residues. CDR3 coding DNA: TGCGCCAGCAGCCCACCGGGACTAGCAGGCTCCCACGGGGACGATGAGCAGTTCTTC. Its protein is CASSPPGLAGSHGDDEQFF.

This chain joins TRBV4-1 and TRBJ2-7, with 7 bases aligning to TRBD2. After removal of 0 bases from V and 0 bases from J, the junction contained 5 bases not matched to a gene. The CDR3 sequence is 16 residues long. Germline-derived CDR1 and CDR2 are MGHRA and YSYEKL. CDR3: CASSQEVRGSSYEQYF. CDR3 sequence (DNA): TGCGCCAGCAGCCAAGAGGTGCGGGGGAGCTCCTACGAGCAGTACTTC.

This clone was found a few times. J is TRBJ1-2 and V is TRBV27, with D uncertain. Germline V gene data show CDR1 as MNHEY and CDR2 as SMNVEV (reference sequence). Trimming removed 8 bases at V and 0 bases at J, with 22 bases between. This CDR3 spans 17 amino acids. CDR3 bases: TGTGCCAGCCGGTCACAGTTCGAGTCCCTCGCTAACTATGGCTACACCTTC. It is translated as CASRSQFESLANYGYTF.

In DNA, the CDR3 is TGTGCCAGCAGCACCGGGACTAGCGGGACCGATAAGTTCTTC. Translated, it gives CASSTGTSGTDKFF. The chain is built from TRBV5-6 and TRBJ2-1, with 13 bases aligning to TRBD2. Germline assignment: CDR1 SGHDT and CDR2 YYEEEE. Trimming took 4 bases from V and 14 from J; bases not matched to a gene: 9. The CDR3 consists of 14 residues.

The chain carries TRBV5-1 and TRBJ2-3, with D unclear. Germline CDR1 is SGHRS and CDR2 is YFSETQ. The CDR3 length is 17 residues. Trimming took 0 bases from V and 0 from J, leaving 14 bases between them. CDR3 sequence reads: CASSLVPRQLSTDTQYF. For the CDR3, the DNA is TGCGCCAGCAGCTTGGTCCCCAGGCAACTTAGCACAGATACGCAGTATTTT.

J is TRBJ2-1 and V is TRBV4-2, with D maybe TRBD1 (6 bases). The CDR3 consists of 15 residues. Trimming shortened V by 5 bases and J by 2 bases, and 13 bases separated the two germline ends. Germline V gene lookup returns CDR1 LGHNA and CDR2 YNFKEQ. Here the CDR3 DNA reads TGTGCCAGCAGCGTGTTGGGGGCCGCCTACAATGAGCAGTTCTTC. As protein: CASSVLGAAYNEQFF.

This rearrangement joins TRBV5-4 to TRBJ2-3, with TRBD1 as a possible D gene (6 bases). CDR1 and CDR2 (germline): SGHNT, YYREEE (reference sequence). Trimming took 4 bases from V and 0 from J, leaving 15 bases between them. This CDR3 region has 16 residues. The CDR3 loop reads CASSQQGRISTDTQYF. The CDR3 region has the DNA TGTGCCAGCAGCCAACAGGGTAGGATTAGCACAGATACGCAGTATTTT.

The chain recombines TRBV7-2 with TRBJ2-7, with 7 positions matching TRBD2. V lost 5 bases and J lost 1; bases outside the gene matches: 5. CDR1 and CDR2 (germline): SGHTA, FQGNSA. The CDR3 is 14 amino acids. CDR3 bases: TGTGCCAGCAGCACCACTAGCGCTTCCTACGAGCAGTACTTC. Amino acid sequence: CASSTTSASYEQYF. Variable domain in full (rest from reference TRBV7-2 and TRBJ2-7): GAGVSQSPSNKVTEKGKDVELRCDPISGHTALYWYRQSLGQGLEFLIYFQGNSAPDKSGLPSDRFSAERTGGSVSTLTIQRTQQEDSAVYLCASSTTSASYEQYFGPGTRLTVT.

The CDR3 nucleotides are TGTGCCAGCAGCCAAGATCGCACTACTTCCTACGAGCAGTACTTC. Translation: CASSQDRTTSYEQYF. The chain employs TRBV4-2 and TRBJ2-7; D unclear. Trimming took off 0 bases at V and 1 base at J, with 10 bases between the two ends. The CDR3 contains 15 residues. Germline loops: CDR1 LGHNA, CDR2 YNFKEQ.

This chain joins TRBV30 and TRBJ1-2; 9 positions agree with TRBD1. This CDR3 is 16 amino acids long. Germline CDR1 GTSNPN, CDR2 SVGIG (reference sequence). V lost 1 base and J lost 5; bases outside the gene matches: 11. The CDR3 reads CAWSAGQGTLIYGYTF. CDR3 nucleotides: TGTGCCTGGAGTGCGGGACAGGGAACTTTGATTTATGGCTACACCTTC.

The V call is TRBV19, the J call TRBJ2-1; 13 bases map to TRBD2. With V trimmed by 7 bases and J by 9 bases, 15 bases remained unmatched. CDR1 and CDR2 (germline): LNHDA, SQIVND (reference sequence). This CDR3 has 17 amino acids. The CDR3 loop is CASMGTSGDPALGEQFF. Written as DNA, the CDR3 is TGTGCCAGTATGGGGACTAGCGGGGATCCCGCGCTAGGTGAGCAGTTCTTC.

The V call is TRBV18, the J call TRBJ1-4; the D gene is possibly TRBD1 (5 bases). Per the germline V gene, CDR1 is KGHSH and CDR2 is LQKENI. Trimming pared 4 bases from V and 6 bases from J, leaving 12 bases between. This CDR3 has 14 amino acids. As DNA, the CDR3 is TGTGCCAGCTCACTTCGACAGACTGATGAAAAACTGTTTTTT. This sequence encodes CASSLRQTDEKLFF.

The chain uses TRBV6-5 and TRBJ2-3, with 7 bases matching TRBD2. Germline CDR1 MNHEY, CDR2 SVGAGI. With 6 bases clipped from V and 4 bases from J, the junction kept 7 bases outside the gene matches. The CDR3 has 14 amino acids. CDR3 residues: CASSRLGGPDTQYF. The CDR3 DNA sequence: TGTGCCAGCAGCCGCTTGGGAGGGCCAGATACGCAGTATTTT.

This sequence joins TRBV18 and TRBJ1-5; 11 bases align to TRBD1. Germline V gives CDR1 KGHSH, CDR2 LQKENI. CDR3 length equals 15 residues. V lost 6 bases and J lost 4; bases outside the gene matches: 5. The CDR3 nucleotides are TGTGCCAGCTCCCTGGACAGGGGGCGTAATCAGCCCCAGCATTTT. Its protein product is CASSLDRGRNQPQHF.

This chain joins TRBV7-3 and TRBJ1-1, with TRBD1 identical over 7 bases. The CDR3 loop spans 15 amino acids. The germline gives CDR1 SGHTA, CDR2 FQGTGA. J lost 3 bases, V lost 5 bases, and 9 bases had no gene match. The CDR3 reads CASSVTGTADTEAFF. The CDR3 DNA reads as TGTGCCAGCAGCGTGACCGGGACAGCCGACACTGAAGCTTTCTTT.

The sample holds a few counts of this clone. The chain recombines TRBV30 with TRBJ1-5; 8 nucleotides match TRBD1. J was trimmed by 5 bases and V by 1 base; bases with no gene match: 4. This CDR3 region has 14 residues. Germline-derived CDR1 and CDR2 are GTSNPN and SVGIG (reference sequence). The CDR3 nucleotides are TGTGCCTGGAGTGAAGGACAGGGAGATCAGCCCCAGCATTTT. Protein product: CAWSEGQGDQPQHF.

V is TRBV30 and J is TRBJ2-3; the match to TRBD2 covers 15 bases. The CDR3 runs 16 residues. Looked up from germline, CDR1 is GTSNPN and CDR2 is SVGIG (reference sequence). V lost 2 bases to trimming and J lost 6 bases; unmatched junction nucleotides: 6. CDR3 DNA: TGTGCCTGGAGTCGGACGGGACTAGCGGGAGGCGATACGCAGTATTTT. The encoded protein is CAWSRTGLAGGDTQYF.

This clone was detected a few times. V and J are TRBV7-3 and TRBJ1-1, with 11 bases that match TRBD1. Germline assignment: CDR1 SGHTA and CDR2 FQGTGA. V was pared by 2 bases and J by 7 bases, with 0 bases of the junction left unmatched. The CDR3 length is 13 residues. CDR3 sequence (DNA): TGTGCCAGCAGCTTAGGGACAGGGGGTGAAGCTTTCTTT. Its translation is CASSLGTGGEAFF.

The chain links TRBV28 to TRBJ1-2, with D possibly being TRBD1 (5 bases). Germline assignment: CDR1 MDHEN and CDR2 SYDVKM. Trimming pared 6 bases from V and 4 bases from J, leaving 18 bases between. The CDR3 spans 15 residues. The CDR3 loop is CASSSDSEPGYGYTF. The DNA for the CDR3 is TGTGCCAGCAGCTCCGACAGCGAACCTGGCTATGGCTACACCTTC.

This clone was counted between two and nine times. The chain combines TRBV27 with TRBJ2-5; 13 nucleotides match TRBD2. This CDR3 has 13 amino acids. J lost 11 bases, V lost 6 bases, and 6 bases had no gene match. Germline CDR1 and CDR2: MNHEY and SMNVEV (reference sequence). The DNA for the CDR3 is TGTGCCAGCAGAACTAGCGGGAGGGGGGAGCAGTACTTC. It specifies CASRTSGRGEQYF.

V and J are TRBV7-2 and TRBJ2-4; 12 bases are a match to TRBD2. CDR3 length equals 15 residues. V was pared by 5 bases and J by 4 bases, with 3 bases of the junction left unmatched. Germline assignment: CDR1 SGHTA and CDR2 FQGNSA. The CDR3: CASSTGLAGKNIQYF. The CDR3 coding sequence is TGTGCCAGCAGCACCGGACTAGCGGGAAAAAACATTCAGTACTTC.